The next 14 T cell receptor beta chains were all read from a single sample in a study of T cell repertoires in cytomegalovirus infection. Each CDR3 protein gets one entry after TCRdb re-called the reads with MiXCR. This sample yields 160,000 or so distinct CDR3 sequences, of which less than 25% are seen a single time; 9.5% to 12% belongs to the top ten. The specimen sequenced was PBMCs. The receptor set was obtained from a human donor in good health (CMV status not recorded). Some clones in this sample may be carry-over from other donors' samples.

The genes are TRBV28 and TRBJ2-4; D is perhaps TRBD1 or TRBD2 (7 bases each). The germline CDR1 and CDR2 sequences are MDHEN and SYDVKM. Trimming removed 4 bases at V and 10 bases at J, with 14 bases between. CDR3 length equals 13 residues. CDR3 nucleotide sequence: TGTGCCAGCAGTTACGACAGGGAGGGGATTCAGTACTTC. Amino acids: CASSYDREGIQYF.

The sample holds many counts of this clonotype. In nucleotides, the CDR3 is TGTGCCAGCAGTTTTCAGGGTTCTAGCAATCAGCCCCAGCATTTT. Protein product: CASSFQGSSNQPQHF. The genes are TRBV28 and TRBJ1-5; perhaps TRBD1 as D (5 bases). From germline, CDR1 is MDHEN and CDR2 SYDVKM. Trimming shortened V by 3 bases and J by 0 bases, and 9 bases separated the two germline ends. This CDR3 is built from 15 residues.

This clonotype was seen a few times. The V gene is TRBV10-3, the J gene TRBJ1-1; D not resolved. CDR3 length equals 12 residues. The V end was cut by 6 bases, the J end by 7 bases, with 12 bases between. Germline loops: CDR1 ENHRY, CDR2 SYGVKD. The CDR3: CAISDISFEAFF. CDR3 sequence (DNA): TGTGCCATCAGCGATATCAGCTTTGAAGCTTTCTTT.

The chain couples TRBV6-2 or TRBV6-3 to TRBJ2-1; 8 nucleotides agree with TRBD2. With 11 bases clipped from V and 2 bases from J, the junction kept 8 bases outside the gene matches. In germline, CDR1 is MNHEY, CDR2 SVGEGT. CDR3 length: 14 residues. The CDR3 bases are TGTGCCTCGATCTCGGGAGGGACCTACAATGAGCAGTTCTTC. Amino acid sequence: CASISGGTYNEQFF.

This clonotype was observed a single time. CDR3 nucleotide sequence: TGTGCCAGCGACAATGTGTATTCACCCCTCCACTTT. Its protein is CASDNVYSPLHF. This rearrangement joins TRBV7-2 to TRBJ1-6; D gene unclear. Looked up from germline, CDR1 is SGHTA and CDR2 is FQGNSA. The CDR3 contains 12 residues. Deletions cut 8 bases from V and 8 bases from J, with 10 bases between. Full variable domain (remainder filled in from reference TRBV7-2 and TRBJ1-6): GAGVSQSPSNKVTEKGKDVELRCDPISGHTALYWYRQSLGQGLEFLIYFQGNSAPDKSGLPSDRFSAERTGGSVSTLTIQRTQQEDSAVYLCASDNVYSPLHFGNGTRLTVT.

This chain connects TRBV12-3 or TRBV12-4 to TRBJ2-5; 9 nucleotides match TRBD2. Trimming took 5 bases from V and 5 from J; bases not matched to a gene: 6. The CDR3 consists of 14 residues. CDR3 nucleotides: TGTGCCAGCAGTATCGGGACTAGCTGGGAGACCCAGTACTTC. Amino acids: CASSIGTSWETQYF.

This CDR3 reads CASRLPGQGAETQYF. The DNA of the CDR3 is TGTGCCAGCAGACTTCCGGGACAGGGGGCTGAGACCCAGTACTTC. The chain is built from TRBV6-6 and TRBJ2-5; 12 bases fit TRBD1. This CDR3 is built from 15 residues. J gave up 5 bases and V 6 bases, and 7 bases lay outside the gene matches. The germline gives CDR1 MNHNY, CDR2 SVGAGI (reference sequence).

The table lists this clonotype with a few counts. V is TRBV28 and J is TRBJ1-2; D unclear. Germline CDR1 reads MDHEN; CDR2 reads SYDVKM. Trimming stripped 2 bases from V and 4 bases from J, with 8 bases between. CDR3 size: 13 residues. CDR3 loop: CASSLQGLYGYTF. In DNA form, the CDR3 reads TGTGCCAGCAGTTTACAAGGTCTCTATGGCTACACCTTC.

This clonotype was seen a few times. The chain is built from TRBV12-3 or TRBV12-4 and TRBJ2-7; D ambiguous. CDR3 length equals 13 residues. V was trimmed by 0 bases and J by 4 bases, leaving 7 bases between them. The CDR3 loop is CASSLAPGYEQYF. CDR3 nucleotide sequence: TGTGCCAGCAGTTTAGCGCCCGGTTACGAGCAGTACTTC.

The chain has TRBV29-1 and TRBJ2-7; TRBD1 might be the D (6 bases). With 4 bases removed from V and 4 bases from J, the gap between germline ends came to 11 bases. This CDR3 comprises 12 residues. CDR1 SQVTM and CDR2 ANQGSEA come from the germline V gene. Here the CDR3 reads CSVGDNRYEQYF. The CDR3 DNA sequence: TGCAGCGTTGGGGACAACCGGTACGAGCAGTACTTC.

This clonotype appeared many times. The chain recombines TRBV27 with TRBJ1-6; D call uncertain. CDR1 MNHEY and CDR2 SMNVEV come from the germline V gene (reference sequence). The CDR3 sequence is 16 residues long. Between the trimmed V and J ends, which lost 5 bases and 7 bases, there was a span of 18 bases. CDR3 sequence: CASSLRPGITNSPLHF. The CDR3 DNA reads TGTGCCAGCAGTCTTAGACCCGGGATAACCAATTCACCCCTCCACTTT.

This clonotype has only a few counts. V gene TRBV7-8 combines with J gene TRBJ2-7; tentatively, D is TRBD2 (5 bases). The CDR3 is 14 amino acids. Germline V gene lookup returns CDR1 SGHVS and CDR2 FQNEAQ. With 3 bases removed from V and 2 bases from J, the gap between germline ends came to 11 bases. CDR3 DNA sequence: TGTGCCAGCAGCTTTGGGCGGGCCACCTACGAGCAGTACTTC. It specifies CASSFGRATYEQYF.

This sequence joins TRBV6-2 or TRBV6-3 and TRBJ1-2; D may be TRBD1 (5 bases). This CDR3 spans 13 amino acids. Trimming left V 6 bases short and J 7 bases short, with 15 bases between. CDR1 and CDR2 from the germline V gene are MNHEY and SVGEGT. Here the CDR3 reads CASSRDPLSGYTF. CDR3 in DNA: TGTGCCAGCAGCCGGGACCCCCTGAGTGGCTACACCTTC.

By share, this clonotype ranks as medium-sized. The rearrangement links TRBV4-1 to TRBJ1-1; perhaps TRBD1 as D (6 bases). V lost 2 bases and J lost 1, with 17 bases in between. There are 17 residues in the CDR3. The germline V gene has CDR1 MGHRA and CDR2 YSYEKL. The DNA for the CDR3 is TGCGCCAGCAGCCAAACTACCGAGACGACAGGGAACACTGAAGCTTTCTTT. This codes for CASSQTTETTGNTEAFF.